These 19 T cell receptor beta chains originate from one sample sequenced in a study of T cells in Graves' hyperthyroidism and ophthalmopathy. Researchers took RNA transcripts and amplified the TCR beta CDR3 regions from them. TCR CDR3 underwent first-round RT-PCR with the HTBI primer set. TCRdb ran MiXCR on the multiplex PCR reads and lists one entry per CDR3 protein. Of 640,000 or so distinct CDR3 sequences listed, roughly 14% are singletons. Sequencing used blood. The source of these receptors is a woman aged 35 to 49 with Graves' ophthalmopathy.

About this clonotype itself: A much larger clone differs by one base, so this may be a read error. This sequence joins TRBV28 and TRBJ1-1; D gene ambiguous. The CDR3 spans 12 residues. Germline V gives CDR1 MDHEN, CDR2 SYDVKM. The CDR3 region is CVSSNYVTEAFF. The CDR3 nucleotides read TGTGTCAGCAGCAACTACGTGACTGAAGCTTTCTTT.

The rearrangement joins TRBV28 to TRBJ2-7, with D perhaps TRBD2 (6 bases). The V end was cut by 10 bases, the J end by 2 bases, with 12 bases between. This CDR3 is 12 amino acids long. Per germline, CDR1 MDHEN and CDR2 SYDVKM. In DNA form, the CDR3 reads TGTGCCACGGGGGACCGACCCTACGAGCAGTACTTC. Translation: CATGDRPYEQYF.

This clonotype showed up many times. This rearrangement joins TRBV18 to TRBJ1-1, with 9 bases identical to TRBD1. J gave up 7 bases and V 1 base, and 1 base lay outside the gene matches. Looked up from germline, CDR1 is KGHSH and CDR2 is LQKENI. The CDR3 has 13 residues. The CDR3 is CASSPQGQGEAFF. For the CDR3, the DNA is TGTGCCAGCTCACCACAGGGACAGGGTGAAGCTTTCTTT.

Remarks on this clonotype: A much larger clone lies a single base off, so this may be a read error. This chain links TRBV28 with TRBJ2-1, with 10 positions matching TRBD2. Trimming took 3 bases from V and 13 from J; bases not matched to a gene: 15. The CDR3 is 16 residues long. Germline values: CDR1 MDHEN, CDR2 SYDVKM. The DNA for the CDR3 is TGTGCCAGCAGTTTCCGGCTAGCGGGAGATTTGGAGACCCAGTTCTTC. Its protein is CASSFRLAGDLETQFF.

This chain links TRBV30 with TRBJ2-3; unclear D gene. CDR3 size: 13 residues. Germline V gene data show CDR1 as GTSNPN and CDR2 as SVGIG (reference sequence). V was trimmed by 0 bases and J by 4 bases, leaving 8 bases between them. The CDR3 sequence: CAWSVILADTQYF. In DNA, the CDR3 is TGTGCCTGGAGTGTTATTCTAGCAGATACGCAGTATTTT.

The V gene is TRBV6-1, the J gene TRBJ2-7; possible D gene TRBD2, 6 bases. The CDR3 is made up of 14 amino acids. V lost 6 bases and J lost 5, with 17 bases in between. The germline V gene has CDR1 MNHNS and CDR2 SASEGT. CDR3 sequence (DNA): TGTGCCAGCAGGAAGAGCGGGTCTCAAAACGAGCAGTACTTC. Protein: CASRKSGSQNEQYF.

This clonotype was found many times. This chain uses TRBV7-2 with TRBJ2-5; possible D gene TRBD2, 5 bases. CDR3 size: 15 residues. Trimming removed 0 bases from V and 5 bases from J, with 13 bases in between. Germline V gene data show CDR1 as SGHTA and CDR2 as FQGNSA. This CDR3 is CASSLAGPGSETQYF. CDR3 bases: TGTGCCAGCAGCTTAGCTGGCCCGGGGTCCGAGACCCAGTACTTC.

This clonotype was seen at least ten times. The CDR3 here is CASSFYGYTF. The DNA for the CDR3 is TGTGCCAGCAGCTTCTATGGCTACACCTTC. The rearrangement uses TRBV2 and TRBJ1-2; D uncertain. Germline lookup yields CDR1 SNHLY and CDR2 FYNNEI. This CDR3 comprises 10 residues. V lost 6 bases, J lost 4 bases, and 3 bases lay in between. The whole variable domain, remainder taken from reference TRBV2 and TRBJ1-2, is EPEVTQTPSHQVTQMGQEVILRCVPISNHLYFYWYRQILGQKVEFLVSFYNNEISEKSEIFDDQFSVERPDGSNFTLKIRSTKLEDSAMYFCASSFYGYTFGSGTRLTVV.

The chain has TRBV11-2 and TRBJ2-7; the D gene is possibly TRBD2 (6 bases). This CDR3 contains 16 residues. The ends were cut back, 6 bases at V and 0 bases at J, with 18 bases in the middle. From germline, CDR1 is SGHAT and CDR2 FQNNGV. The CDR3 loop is CASRTLARSSSYEQYF. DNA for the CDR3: TGTGCCAGCAGGACCCTAGCGAGGAGCAGCTCCTACGAGCAGTACTTC.

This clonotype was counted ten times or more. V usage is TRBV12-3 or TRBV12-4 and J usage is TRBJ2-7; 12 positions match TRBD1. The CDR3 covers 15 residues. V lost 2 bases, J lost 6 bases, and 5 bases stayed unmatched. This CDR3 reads CASSLWGTGGAEQYF. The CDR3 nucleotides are TGTGCCAGCAGTTTATGGGGGACAGGGGGCGCCGAGCAGTACTTC.

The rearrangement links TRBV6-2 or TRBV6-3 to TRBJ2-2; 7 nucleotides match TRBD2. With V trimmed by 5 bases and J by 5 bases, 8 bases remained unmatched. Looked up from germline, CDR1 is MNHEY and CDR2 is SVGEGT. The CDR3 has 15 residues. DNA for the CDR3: TGTGCCAGCAGTGCCCAGGGCGGGAGTACCGGGGAGCTGTTTTTT. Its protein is CASSAQGGSTGELFF.

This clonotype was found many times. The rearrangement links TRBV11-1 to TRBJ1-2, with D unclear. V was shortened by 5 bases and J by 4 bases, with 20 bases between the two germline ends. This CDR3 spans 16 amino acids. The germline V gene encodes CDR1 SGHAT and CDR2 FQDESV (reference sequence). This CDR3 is CASSRLLVREPYGYTF. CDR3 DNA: TGTGCCAGCAGCCGTCTACTGGTTAGGGAACCCTATGGCTACACCTTC.

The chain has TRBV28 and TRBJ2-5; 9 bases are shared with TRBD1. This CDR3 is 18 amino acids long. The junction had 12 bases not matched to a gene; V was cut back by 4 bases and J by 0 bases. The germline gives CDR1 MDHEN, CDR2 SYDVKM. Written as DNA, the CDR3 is TGTGCCAGCAGTTCGCCCCGGTGGACAGGGGCGTACCAAGAGACCCAGTACTTC. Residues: CASSSPRWTGAYQETQYF. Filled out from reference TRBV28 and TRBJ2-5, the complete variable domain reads DVKVTQSSRYLVKRTGEKVFLECVQDMDHENMFWYRQDPGLGLRLIYFSYDVKMKEKGDIPEGYSVSREKKERFSLILESASTNQTSMYLCASSSPRWTGAYQETQYFGPGTRLLVL.

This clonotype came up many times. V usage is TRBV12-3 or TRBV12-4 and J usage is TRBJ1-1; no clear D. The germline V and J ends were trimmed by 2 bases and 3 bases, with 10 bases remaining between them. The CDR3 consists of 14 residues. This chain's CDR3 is CASSLIHPDTEAFF. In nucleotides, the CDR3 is TGTGCCAGCAGTTTAATTCACCCCGACACTGAAGCTTTCTTT.

The CDR3 region is CASSAELSWETQYF. The DNA of the CDR3 is TGTGCCAGCAGCGCGGAACTGTCTTGGGAGACCCAGTACTTC. The chain combines TRBV7-2 with TRBJ2-5; D unclear. This CDR3 has 14 amino acids. V shed 5 bases and J shed 5 bases, with 15 bases lying between them. CDR1 and CDR2 (germline): SGHTA, FQGNSA.

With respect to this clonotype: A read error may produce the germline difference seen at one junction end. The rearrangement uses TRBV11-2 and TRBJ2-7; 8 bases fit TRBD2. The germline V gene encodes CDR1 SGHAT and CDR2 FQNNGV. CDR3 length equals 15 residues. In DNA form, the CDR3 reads TGTGCCGGCAGCTTCCTTAGCGGGGCAACCTACGAGCAGTACTTC. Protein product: CAGSFLSGATYEQYF.

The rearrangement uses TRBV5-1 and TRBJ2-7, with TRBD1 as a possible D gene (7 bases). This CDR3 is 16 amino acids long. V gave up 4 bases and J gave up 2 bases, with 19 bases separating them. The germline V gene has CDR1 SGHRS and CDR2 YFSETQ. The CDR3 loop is CASSRGTALETYEQYF. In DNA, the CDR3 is TGCGCCAGCAGCCGGGGGACAGCGCTAGAAACCTACGAGCAGTACTTC.

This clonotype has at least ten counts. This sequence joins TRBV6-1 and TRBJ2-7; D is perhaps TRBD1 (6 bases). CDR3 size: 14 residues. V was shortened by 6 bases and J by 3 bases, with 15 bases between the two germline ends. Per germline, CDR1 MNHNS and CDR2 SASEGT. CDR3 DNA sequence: TGTGCCAGCAGACAGGGTGCCGGGAACTACGAGCAGTACTTC. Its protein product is CASRQGAGNYEQYF.

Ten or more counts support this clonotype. CDR3 sequence: CASSRRTGYGYTF. DNA for the CDR3: TGTGCCAGCAGTCGACGGACAGGCTATGGCTACACCTTC. The chain is built from TRBV6-2 or TRBV6-3 and TRBJ1-2; 7 bases align to TRBD1. CDR3 length equals 13 residues. V was clipped by 5 bases and J by 4 bases; unmatched bases: 4. Germline CDR1 MNHEY, CDR2 SVGEGT.